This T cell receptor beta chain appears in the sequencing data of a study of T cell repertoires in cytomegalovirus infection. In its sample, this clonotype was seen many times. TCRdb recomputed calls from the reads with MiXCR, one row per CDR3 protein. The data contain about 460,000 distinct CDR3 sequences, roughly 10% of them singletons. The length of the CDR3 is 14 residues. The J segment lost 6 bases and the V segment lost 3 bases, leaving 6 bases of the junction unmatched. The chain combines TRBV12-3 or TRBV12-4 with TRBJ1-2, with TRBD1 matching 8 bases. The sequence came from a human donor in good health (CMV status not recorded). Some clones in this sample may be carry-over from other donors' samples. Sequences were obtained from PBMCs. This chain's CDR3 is CASSLYRGIDGYTF. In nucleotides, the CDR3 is TGTGCCAGCAGTTTGTACAGGGGGATCGATGGCTACACCTTC.